This TCR beta chain came from a study of vaccination and CD4 T cells after COVID-19. The wider study: Participants got two doses of BNT162b2 or mRNA-1273 vaccine. Investigators stimulated cells with overlapping spike peptides drawn from SARS-CoV-2, HCoV-NL63, HCoV-OC43 and HCoV-229E. With a range of 35 to 161, the median interval from diagnosis to drawing post-COVID samples was 85 to 120 days.

Treatment meaning: roughly 10-day PBMC culture with coronavirus spike peptide pools or control peptides (ViraFEST assay). First, ViraFEST expanded antigen-specific T cells with peptide pools, and next it sequenced the TCRs. The CDR3 sequence is 14 residues long. The germline gives CDR1 LNHDA, CDR2 SQIVND (reference sequence). Trimming cost V 5 bases and J 4 bases; bases outside gene matches: 5. Cultured CD4+ T-cell DNA underwent Oncomine TCR Beta short-read sequencing. TCRdb reprocessed the PCR reads with MiXCR, giving one entry per CDR3 protein. Among 15,000 to 20,000 distinct CDR3 sequences listed, approximately 57% were seen once. A note on this clonotype: Its antigen remains unidentified.

The V and J genes are TRBV19 and TRBJ2-3, with 8 nucleotides matching TRBD2. The receptor's source is a human donor who had recovered from COVID-19. What was sequenced was CD4+ T cells from blood, cultured in vitro. CDR3 protein: CASSVTSASDTQYF. The CDR3 DNA follows: TGTGCCAGTAGTGTGACTAGCGCCTCAGATACGCAGTATTTT.